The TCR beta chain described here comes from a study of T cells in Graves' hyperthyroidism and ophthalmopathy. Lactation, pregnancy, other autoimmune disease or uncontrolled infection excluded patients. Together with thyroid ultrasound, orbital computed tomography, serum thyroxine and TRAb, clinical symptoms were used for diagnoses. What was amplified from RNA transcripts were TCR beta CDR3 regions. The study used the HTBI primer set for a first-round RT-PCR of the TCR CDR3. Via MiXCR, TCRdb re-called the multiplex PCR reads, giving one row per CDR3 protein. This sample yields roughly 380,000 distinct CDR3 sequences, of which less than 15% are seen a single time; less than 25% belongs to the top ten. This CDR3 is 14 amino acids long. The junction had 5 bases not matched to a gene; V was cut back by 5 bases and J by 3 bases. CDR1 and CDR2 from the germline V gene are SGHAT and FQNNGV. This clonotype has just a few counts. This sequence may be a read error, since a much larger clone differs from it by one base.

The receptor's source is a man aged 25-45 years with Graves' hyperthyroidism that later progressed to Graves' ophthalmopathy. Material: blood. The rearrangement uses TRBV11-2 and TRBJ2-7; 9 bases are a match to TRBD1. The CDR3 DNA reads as TGTGCCAGCAGCAACCGGGACAGGGACTACGAGCAGTACTTC. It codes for CASSNRDRDYEQYF.